These 13 T cell receptor beta chains originate from one sample sequenced in a study of T cell repertoires in breast cancer. A second nested PCR with blocking oligonucleotides suppressed unpaired genes. A single record per CDR3 protein comes from TCRdb applying MiXCR to the emulsion pairing reads. The sample carries over a hundred distinct CDR3 sequences, around 40% recorded once. An expanded emulsion RT-PCR with primers for all TCR V genes paired CD8+ T cell chains. What was sequenced was CD8+ T cells. Receptor source: a pool of human donors with breast cancer or a healthy control (not recorded which).

This clonotype ranks as medium-sized (0.01 to 0.1%). This may come from a read error, since a much larger clone is one base off. The rearrangement uses TRBV28 and TRBJ2-1, with D possibly matching TRBD2 (6 bases). Deletions cut 11 bases from V and 2 bases from J, with 10 bases between. Germline V gene lookup returns CDR1 MDHEN and CDR2 SYDVKM. The CDR3 extends over 12 amino acids. The CDR3 region has the DNA TGTGCCGCACTAGCTGCCTACAATGAGCAGTTCTTC. Encoded protein: CAALAAYNEQFF. Full variable domain (rest looked up from reference TRBV28 and TRBJ2-1): DVKVTQSSRYLVKRTGEKVFLECVQDMDHENMFWYRQDPGLGLRLIYFSYDVKMKEKGDIPEGYSVSREKKERFSLILESASTNQTSMYLCAALAAYNEQFFGPGTRLTVL.

The genes are TRBV7-9 and TRBJ2-2, with D uncertain. The CDR3 is 14 amino acids. The V and J ends lost 6 bases and 0 bases respectively, with 8 bases between them. Germline V lookup: CDR1 SEHNR, CDR2 FQNEAQ (reference sequence). CDR3 sequence reads: CASRLRANTGELFF. The CDR3 DNA sequence: TGTGCCAGCAGACTACGAGCGAACACCGGGGAGCTGTTTTTT. The entire variable domain, with the rest obtained from reference TRBV7-9 and TRBJ2-2, is as follows: DTGVSQNPRHKITKRGQNVTFRCDPISEHNRLYWYRQTLGQGPEFLTYFQNEAQLEKSRLLSDRFSAERPKGSFSTLEIQRTEQGDSAMYLCASRLRANTGELFFGEGSRLTVL.

This clonotype has only one observation. A read error may be the cause here, since a much bigger clone is one base away. CDR3 in amino acids: CASSLTGNAIYF. CDR3 coding DNA: TGTGCCAGCAGCTTAACTGGAAACGCCATATATTTT. The rearrangement links TRBV7-2 to TRBJ1-3; no firm D call. The CDR3 totals 12 residues. Per the germline V gene, CDR1 is SGHTA and CDR2 is FQGNSA.

In its sample, this clonotype is medium-sized (0.01 to 0.1%). The chain carries TRBV4-3 and TRBJ1-2; TRBD1 agrees at 8 bases. The CDR3 covers 14 residues. Germline V CDR1 and CDR2: LGHNA, YSLEER. V gave up 4 bases and J gave up 8 bases; unmatched junction bases: 9. The CDR3 DNA follows: TGCGCCAGCAGCCTCGGACAGGGAAGACTCGGCTACACCTTC. This gives the protein CASSLGQGRLGYTF.

By sample share, this clonotype is medium-sized. This chain uses TRBV7-6 with TRBJ2-1; D might be TRBD2 (6 bases). V lost 4 bases to trimming and J lost 8 bases, with 15 bases between them. CDR3 length: 14 residues. Germline values: CDR1 SGHVS, CDR2 FNYEAQ. CDR3 bases: TGTGCCAGCAGCTCGGAGGGCCAGCTTGATGAGCAGTTCTTC. This translates into CASSSEGQLDEQFF.

The V and J genes are TRBV19 and TRBJ2-3; D not resolved. This CDR3 spans 14 amino acids. Per germline, CDR1 LNHDA and CDR2 SQIVND (reference sequence). Trimming removed 1 base at V and 0 bases at J, with 5 bases between. The CDR3 sequence: CASSIVYSTDTQYF. Here the CDR3 DNA reads TGTGCCAGTAGTATAGTATACAGCACAGATACGCAGTATTTT.

This clonotype is large in the sample. A much bigger clone sits one base away, suggesting this may be a read error. The chain carries TRBV5-4 and TRBJ2-7; 9 positions match TRBD1. CDR1 is SGHNT and CDR2 is YYREEE in the germline V gene (reference sequence). The CDR3 totals 15 residues. CDR3 in DNA: TGTGCCAGCAGCCAAGGGACAGGGACTATCTACGAGCAGTGCTTC. This sequence encodes CASSQGTGTIYEQCF. Full variable domain (outside the CDR3, taken from reference TRBV5-4 and TRBJ2-7): ETGVTQSPTHLIKTRGQQVTLRCSSQSGHNTVSWYQQALGQGPQFIFQYYREEENGRGNFPPRFSGLQFPNYSSELNVNALELDDSALYLCASSQGTGTIYEQCFGPGTRLTVT.

This clonotype is labeled as large. The V gene is TRBV28, the J gene TRBJ1-1, with unresolved D. In germline, CDR1 is MDHEN, CDR2 SYDVKM. The V end lost 10 bases, the J end lost 1 base, and 10 bases lay between the germline ends. This CDR3 has 12 amino acids. CDR3 nucleotide sequence: TGTGCCACCCATAGCGGGAACACTGAAGCTTTCTTT. Encoded protein: CATHSGNTEAFF.

This clonotype has more than one count but fewer than ten. It may be a read error: a sequence one base away is much more abundant. The chain recombines TRBV7-6 with TRBJ2-1, with a possible D match to TRBD2 (6 bases). Germline V lookup: CDR1 SGHVS, CDR2 FNYEAQ. V shed 5 bases and J shed 8 bases, with 16 bases lying between them. This CDR3 is 14 amino acids long. The CDR3 nucleotides are TGTGCCAGCAGCCCGGAGGGCCAGCTTGATGAGCAGTTCTTC. This translates into CASSPEGQLDEQFF.

This clonotype is hyperexpanded. The chain carries TRBV7-6 and TRBJ2-2; D not resolved. The CDR3 runs to 12 residues. The germline V and J ends were trimmed by 2 bases and 7 bases, with 5 bases remaining between them. Germline V gene sequence: CDR1 SGHVS, CDR2 FNYEAQ. CDR3 nucleotide sequence: TGTGCCAGCAGCTTAAAGATCGGGGAGCTGTTTTTT. Translating gives CASSLKIGELFF.

By share, this clonotype counts as medium-sized. The chain employs TRBV6-1 and TRBJ2-1; TRBD2 agrees at 8 bases. The V segment lost 7 bases and the J segment 5 bases; nucleotides outside the gene matches: 7. The germline V gene encodes CDR1 MNHNS and CDR2 SASEGT. The CDR3 sequence is 14 residues long. The CDR3 protein is CASNGRAFNNEQFF. The CDR3 DNA is TGTGCCAGCAACGGGAGGGCTTTTAACAATGAGCAGTTCTTC.

This clonotype is labeled as medium-sized. Just one base apart from a much larger clone, this may be a read error. The chain uses TRBV28 and TRBJ1-1, with D uncertain. CDR3 size: 12 residues. Germline CDR1 is MDHEN and CDR2 is SYDVKM. Trimming cost V 10 bases and J 1 base, with 10 bases left between them. CDR3 DNA sequence: TGTGCCATCCATAGCGGGAACACTGAAGCTTTCTTT. It translates to CAIHSGNTEAFF.

The chain joins TRBV28 to TRBJ1-1; D remains unclear. This CDR3 has 12 amino acids. Per the germline V gene, CDR1 is MDHEN and CDR2 is SYDVKM. The CDR3 DNA is TGTGCTTTCCATAGCGGGAACACTGAAGCTTTCTTT. It is translated as CAFHSGNTEAFF.